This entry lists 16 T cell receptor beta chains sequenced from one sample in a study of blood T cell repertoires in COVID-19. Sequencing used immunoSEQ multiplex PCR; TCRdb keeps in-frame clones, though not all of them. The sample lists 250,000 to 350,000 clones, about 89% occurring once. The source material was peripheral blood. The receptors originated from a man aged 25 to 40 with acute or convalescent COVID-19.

CDR3 loop: CAISDRGFTDTQYF. CDR3 nucleotide sequence: TGTGCCATCAGTGACAGGGGGTTCACAGATACGCAGTATTTT. The chain carries TRBV10-3 and TRBJ2-3; 7 bases map to TRBD1. Germline CDR1 and CDR2: ENHRY and SYGVKD. V lost 3 bases, J lost 2 bases, and 2 bases stayed unmatched. The CDR3 is 14 residues long.

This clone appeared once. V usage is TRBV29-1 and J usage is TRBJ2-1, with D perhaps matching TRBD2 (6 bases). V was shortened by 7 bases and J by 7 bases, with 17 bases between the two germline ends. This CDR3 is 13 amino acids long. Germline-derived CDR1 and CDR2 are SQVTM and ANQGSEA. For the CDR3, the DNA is TGCAGCGCGGAGGGAGAGGCGGGGAATGAGCAGTTCTTC. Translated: CSAEGEAGNEQFF.

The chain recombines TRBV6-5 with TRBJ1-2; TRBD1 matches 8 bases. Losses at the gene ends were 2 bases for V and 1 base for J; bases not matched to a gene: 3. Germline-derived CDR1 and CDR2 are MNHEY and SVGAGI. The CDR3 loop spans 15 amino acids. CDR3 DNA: TGTGCCAGCAGTTACGCTACAGGGGGTAACTATGGCTACACCTTC. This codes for CASSYATGGNYGYTF.

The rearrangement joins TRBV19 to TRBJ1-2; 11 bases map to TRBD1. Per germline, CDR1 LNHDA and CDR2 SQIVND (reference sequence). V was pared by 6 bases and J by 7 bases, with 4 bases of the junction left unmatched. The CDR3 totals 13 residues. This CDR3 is CASSGQGASGYTF. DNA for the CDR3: TGTGCCAGTAGCGGACAGGGGGCCAGTGGCTACACCTTC.

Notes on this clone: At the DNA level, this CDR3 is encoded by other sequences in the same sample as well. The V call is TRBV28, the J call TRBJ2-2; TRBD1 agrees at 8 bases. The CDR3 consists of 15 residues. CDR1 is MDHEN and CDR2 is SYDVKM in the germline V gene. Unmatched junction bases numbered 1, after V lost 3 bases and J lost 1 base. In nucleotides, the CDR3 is TGTGCCAGCAGTTTGGGGACAGGGAACACCGGGGAGCTGTTTTTT. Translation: CASSLGTGNTGELFF. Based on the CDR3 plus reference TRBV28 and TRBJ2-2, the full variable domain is DVKVTQSSRYLVKRTGEKVFLECVQDMDHENMFWYRQDPGLGLRLIYFSYDVKMKEKGDIPEGYSVSREKKERFSLILESASTNQTSMYLCASSLGTGNTGELFFGEGSRLTVL.

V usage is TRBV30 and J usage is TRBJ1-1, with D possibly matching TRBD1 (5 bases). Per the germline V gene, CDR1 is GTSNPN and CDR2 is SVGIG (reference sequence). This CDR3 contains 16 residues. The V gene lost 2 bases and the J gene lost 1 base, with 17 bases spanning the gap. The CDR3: CAWSPGSGHTNTEAFF. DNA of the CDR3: TGTGCCTGGAGTCCTGGGTCCGGACACACGAACACTGAAGCTTTCTTT.

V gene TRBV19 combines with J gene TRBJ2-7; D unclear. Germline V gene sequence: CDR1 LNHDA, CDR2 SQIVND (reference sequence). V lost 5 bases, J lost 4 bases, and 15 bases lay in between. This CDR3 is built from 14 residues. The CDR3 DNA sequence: TGTGCCAGTAGTCCTGGGCCGAAACGATACGAGCAGTACTTC. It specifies CASSPGPKRYEQYF. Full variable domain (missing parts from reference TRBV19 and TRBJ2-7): DGGITQSPKYLFRKEGQNVTLSCEQNLNHDAMYWYRQDPGQGLRLIYYSQIVNDFQKGDIAEGYSVSREKKESFPLTVTSAQKNPTAFYLCASSPGPKRYEQYFGPGTRLTVT.

The CDR3 sequence is CASSPGARELFF. The CDR3, as DNA: TGTGCCAGCTCACCTGGGGCGAGGGAGCTGTTTTTT. This chain links TRBV18 with TRBJ2-2; D possibly corresponds to TRBD1 (5 bases). The germline CDR1 and CDR2 sequences are KGHSH and LQKENI. This CDR3 has 12 residues. V lost 3 bases and J lost 9, with 8 bases in between. Supplemented by reference TRBV18 and TRBJ2-2, the full variable domain reads NAGVMQNPRHLVRRRGQEARLRCSPMKGHSHVYWYRQLPEEGLKFMVYLQKENIIDESGMPKERFSAEFPKEGPSILRIQQVVRGDSAAYFCASSPGARELFFGEGSRLTVL.

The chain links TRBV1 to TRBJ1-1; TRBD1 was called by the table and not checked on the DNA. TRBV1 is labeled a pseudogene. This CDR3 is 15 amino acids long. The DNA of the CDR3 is TGCACCAGCAGCCACTCAGGGGGTTCGAGCACTGAAGCTTTCTTT. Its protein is CTSSHSGGSSTEAFF.

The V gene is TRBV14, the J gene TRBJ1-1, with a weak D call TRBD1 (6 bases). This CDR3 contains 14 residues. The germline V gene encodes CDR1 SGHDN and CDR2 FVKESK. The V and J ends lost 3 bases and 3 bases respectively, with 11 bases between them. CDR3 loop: CASSQRGIYTEAFF. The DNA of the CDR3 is TGTGCCAGCAGCCAGAGGGGGATATACACTGAAGCTTTCTTT. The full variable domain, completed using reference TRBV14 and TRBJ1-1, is EAGVTQFPSHSVIEKGQTVTLRCDPISGHDNLYWYRRVMGKEIKFLLHFVKESKQDESGMPNNRFLAERTGGTYSTLKVQPAELEDSGVYFCASSQRGIYTEAFFGQGTRLTVV.

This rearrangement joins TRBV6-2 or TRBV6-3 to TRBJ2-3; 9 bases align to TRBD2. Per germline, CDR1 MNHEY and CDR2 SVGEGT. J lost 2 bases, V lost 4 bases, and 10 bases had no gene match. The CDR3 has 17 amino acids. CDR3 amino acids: CASSFFSSGGFTDTQYF. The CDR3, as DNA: TGTGCCAGCAGTTTTTTTTCAAGCGGGGGGTTCACAGATACGCAGTATTTT.

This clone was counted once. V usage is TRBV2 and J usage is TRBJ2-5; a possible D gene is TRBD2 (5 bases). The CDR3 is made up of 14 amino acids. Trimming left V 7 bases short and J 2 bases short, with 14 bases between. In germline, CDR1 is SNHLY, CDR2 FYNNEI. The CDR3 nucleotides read TGTGCCAGCACTTTCTGGGGAGTACAAGAGACCCAGTACTTC. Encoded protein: CASTFWGVQETQYF.

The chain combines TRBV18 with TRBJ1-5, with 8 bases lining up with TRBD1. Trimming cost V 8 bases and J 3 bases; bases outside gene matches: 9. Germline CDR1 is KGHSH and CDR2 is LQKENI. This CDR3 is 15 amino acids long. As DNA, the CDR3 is TGTGCCAGCGCGAGCGACAGGGGAGTCAATCAGCCCCAGCATTTT. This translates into CASASDRGVNQPQHF. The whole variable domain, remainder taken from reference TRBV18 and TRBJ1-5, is NAGVMQNPRHLVRRRGQEARLRCSPMKGHSHVYWYRQLPEEGLKFMVYLQKENIIDESGMPKERFSAEFPKEGPSILRIQQVVRGDSAAYFCASASDRGVNQPQHFGDGTRLSIL.

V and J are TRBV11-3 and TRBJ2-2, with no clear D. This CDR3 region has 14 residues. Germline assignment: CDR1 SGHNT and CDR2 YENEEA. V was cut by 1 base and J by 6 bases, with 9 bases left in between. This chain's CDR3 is CASSLAVSPGELFF. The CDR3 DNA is TGTGCCAGCAGCTTAGCGGTTTCCCCCGGGGAGCTGTTTTTT. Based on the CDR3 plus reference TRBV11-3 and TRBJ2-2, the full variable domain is EAGVVQSPRYKIIEKKQPVAFWCNPISGHNTLYWYLQNLGQGPELLIRYENEEAVDDSQLPKDRFSAERLKGVDSTLKIQPAELGDSAVYLCASSLAVSPGELFFGEGSRLTVL.

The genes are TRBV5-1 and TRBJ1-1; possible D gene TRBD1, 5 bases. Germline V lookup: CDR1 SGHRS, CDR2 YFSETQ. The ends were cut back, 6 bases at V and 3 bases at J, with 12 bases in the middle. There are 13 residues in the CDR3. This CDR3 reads CASTLTGDTEAFF. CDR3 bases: TGCGCCAGCACCCTCACGGGGGACACTGAAGCTTTCTTT.

The CDR3 spells CASGPGLILNTEAFF. CDR3 DNA sequence: TGTGCTAGTGGGCCGGGACTCATCTTGAACACTGAAGCTTTCTTT. The genes are TRBV12-5 and TRBJ1-1; the D gene is possibly TRBD1 (5 bases). This CDR3 spans 15 amino acids. Germline V gene lookup returns CDR1 LGHNT and CDR2 FRNRAP. Trimming left V 6 bases short and J 0 bases short, with 14 bases between.